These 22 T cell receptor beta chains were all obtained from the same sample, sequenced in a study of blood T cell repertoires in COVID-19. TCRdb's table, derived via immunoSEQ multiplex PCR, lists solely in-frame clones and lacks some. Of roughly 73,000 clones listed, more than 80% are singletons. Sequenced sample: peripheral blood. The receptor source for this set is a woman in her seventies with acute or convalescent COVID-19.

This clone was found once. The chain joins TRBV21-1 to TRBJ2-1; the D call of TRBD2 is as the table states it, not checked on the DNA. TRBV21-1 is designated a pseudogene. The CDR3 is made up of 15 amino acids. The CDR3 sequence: CASSNLPPAAEEQFF. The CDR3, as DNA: TGTGCCAGCAGCAATCTCCCCCCGGCGGCCGAGGAGCAGTTCTTC.

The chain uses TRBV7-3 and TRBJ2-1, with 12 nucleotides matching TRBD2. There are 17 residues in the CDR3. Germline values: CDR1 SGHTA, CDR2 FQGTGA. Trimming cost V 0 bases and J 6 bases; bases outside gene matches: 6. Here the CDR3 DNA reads TGTGCCAGCAGCTTAACTGGCGGACTAGCGGGACTCAATGAGCAGTTCTTC. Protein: CASSLTGGLAGLNEQFF.

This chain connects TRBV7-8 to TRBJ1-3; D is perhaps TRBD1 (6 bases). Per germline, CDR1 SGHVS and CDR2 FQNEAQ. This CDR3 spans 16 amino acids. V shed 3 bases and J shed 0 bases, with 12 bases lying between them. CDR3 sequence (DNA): TGTGCCAGCAGCTTCGGGACATACCTCTCTGGAAACACCATATATTTT. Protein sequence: CASSFGTYLSGNTIYF.

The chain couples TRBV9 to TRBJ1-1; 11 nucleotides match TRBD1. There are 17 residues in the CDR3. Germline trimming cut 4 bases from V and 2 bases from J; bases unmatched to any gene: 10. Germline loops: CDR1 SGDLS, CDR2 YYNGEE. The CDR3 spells CASSFLDRGLTNTEAFF. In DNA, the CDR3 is TGTGCCAGCAGCTTTCTGGACAGGGGGCTAACTAACACTGAAGCTTTCTTT.

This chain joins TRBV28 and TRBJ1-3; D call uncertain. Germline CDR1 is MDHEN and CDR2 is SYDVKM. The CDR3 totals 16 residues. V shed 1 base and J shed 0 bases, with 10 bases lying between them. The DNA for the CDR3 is TGTGCCAGCAGTTTATACCCGCCGGGCTCTGGAAACACCATATATTTT. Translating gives CASSLYPPGSGNTIYF.

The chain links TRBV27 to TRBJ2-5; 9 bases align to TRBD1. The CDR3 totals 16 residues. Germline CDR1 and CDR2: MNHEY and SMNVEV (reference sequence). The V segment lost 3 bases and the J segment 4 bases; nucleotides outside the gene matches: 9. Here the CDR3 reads CASSFRQGVTGETQYF. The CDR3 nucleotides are TGTGCCAGCAGTTTTCGACAGGGGGTTACGGGAGAGACCCAGTACTTC.

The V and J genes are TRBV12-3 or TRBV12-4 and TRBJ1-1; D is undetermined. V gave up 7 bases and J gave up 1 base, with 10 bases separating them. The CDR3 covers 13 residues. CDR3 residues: CASTQNTNTEAFF. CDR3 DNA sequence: TGTGCCAGCACCCAAAACACGAACACTGAAGCTTTCTTT.

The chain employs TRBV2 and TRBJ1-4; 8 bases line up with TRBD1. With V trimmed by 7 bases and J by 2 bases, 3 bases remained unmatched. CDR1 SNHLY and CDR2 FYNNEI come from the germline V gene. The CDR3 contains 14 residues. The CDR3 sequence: CASTGQGTNEKLFF. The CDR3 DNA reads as TGTGCCAGCACCGGACAGGGCACTAATGAAAAACTGTTTTTT.

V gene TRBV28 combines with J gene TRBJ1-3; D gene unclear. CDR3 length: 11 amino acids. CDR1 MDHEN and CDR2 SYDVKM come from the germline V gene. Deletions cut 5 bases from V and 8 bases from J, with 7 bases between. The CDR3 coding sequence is TGTGCCAGCAGTGGCTTTTACACCATATATTTT. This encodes CASSGFYTIYF.

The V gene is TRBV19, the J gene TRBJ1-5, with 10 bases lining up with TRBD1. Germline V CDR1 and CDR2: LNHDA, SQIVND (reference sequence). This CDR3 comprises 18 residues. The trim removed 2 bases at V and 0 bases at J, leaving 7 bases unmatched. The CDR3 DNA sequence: TGTGCCAGTAGTATAATGGGACAGGGGCCCTATAGCAATCAGCCCCAGCATTTT. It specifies CASSIMGQGPYSNQPQHF. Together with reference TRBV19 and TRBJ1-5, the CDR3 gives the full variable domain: DGGITQSPKYLFRKEGQNVTLSCEQNLNHDAMYWYRQDPGQGLRLIYYSQIVNDFQKGDIAEGYSVSREKKESFPLTVTSAQKNPTAFYLCASSIMGQGPYSNQPQHFGDGTRLSIL.

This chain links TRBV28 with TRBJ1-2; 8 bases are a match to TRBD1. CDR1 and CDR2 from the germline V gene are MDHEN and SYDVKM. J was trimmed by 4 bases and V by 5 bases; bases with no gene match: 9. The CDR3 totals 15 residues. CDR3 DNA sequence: TGTGCCAGCAGTCTCGGACAGGGTATCGTCTATGGCTACACCTTC. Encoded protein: CASSLGQGIVYGYTF.

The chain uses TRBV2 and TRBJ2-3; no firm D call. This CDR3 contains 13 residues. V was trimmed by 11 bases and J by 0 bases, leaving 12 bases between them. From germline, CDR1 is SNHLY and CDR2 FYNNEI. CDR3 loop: CAGRASSTDTQYF. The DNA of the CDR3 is TGTGCCGGTAGAGCGTCCAGCACAGATACGCAGTATTTT.

CDR3 DNA sequence: TGTGCCAGCAGCCAACCCCTGGGGACAGGGGGCCACTATGGCTACACCTTC. Protein: CASSQPLGTGGHYGYTF. V and J are TRBV14 and TRBJ1-2; TRBD1 matches at 12 bases. This CDR3 is built from 17 residues. Germline V gives CDR1 SGHDN, CDR2 FVKESK. J gave up 3 bases and V 2 bases, and 7 bases lay outside the gene matches. Variable domain in full (rest from reference TRBV14 and TRBJ1-2): EAGVTQFPSHSVIEKGQTVTLRCDPISGHDNLYWYRRVMGKEIKFLLHFVKESKQDESGMPNNRFLAERTGGTYSTLKVQPAELEDSGVYFCASSQPLGTGGHYGYTFGSGTRLTVV.

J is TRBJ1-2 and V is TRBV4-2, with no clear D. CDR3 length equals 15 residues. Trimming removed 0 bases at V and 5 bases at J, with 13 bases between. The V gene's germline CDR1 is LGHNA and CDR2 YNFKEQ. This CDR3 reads CASSQEVAVNYGYTF. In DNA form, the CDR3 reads TGTGCCAGCAGCCAAGAGGTGGCCGTCAATTATGGCTACACCTTC.

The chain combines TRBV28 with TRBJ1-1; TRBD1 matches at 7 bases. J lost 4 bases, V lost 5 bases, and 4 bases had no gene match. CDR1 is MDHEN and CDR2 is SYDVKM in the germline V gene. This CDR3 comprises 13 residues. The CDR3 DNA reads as TGTGCCAGCAGTCGACAGGGCGGCACTGAAGCTTTCTTT. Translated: CASSRQGGTEAFF. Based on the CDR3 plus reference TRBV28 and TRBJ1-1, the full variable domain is DVKVTQSSRYLVKRTGEKVFLECVQDMDHENMFWYRQDPGLGLRLIYFSYDVKMKEKGDIPEGYSVSREKKERFSLILESASTNQTSMYLCASSRQGGTEAFFGQGTRLTVV.

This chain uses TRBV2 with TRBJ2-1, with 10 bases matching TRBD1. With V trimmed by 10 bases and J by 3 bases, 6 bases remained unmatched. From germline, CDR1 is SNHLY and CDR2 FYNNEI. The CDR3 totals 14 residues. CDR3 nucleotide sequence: TGTGCCAACCGGGACAGGGGACTCTACAATGAGCAGTTCTTC. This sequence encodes CANRDRGLYNEQFF.

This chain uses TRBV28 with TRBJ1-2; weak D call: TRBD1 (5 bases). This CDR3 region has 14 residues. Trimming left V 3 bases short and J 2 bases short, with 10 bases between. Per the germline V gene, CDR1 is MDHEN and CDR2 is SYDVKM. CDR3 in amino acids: CASSFRGLNYGYTF. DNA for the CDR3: TGTGCCAGCAGTTTCCGGGGACTAAACTATGGCTACACCTTC.

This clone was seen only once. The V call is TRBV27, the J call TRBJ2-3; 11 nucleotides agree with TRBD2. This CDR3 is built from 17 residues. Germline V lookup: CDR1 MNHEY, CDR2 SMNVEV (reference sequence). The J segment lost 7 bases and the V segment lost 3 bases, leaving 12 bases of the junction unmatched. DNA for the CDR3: TGTGCCAGCAGTTTCATAGCGGGAGGGCCCTTTAGGAATACGCAGTATTTT. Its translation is CASSFIAGGPFRNTQYF.

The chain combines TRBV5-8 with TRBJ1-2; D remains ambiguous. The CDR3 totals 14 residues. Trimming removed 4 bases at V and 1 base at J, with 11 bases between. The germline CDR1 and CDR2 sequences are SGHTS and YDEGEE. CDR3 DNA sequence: TGTGCCAGCAGCCTTCTAGTTATTAACTATGGCTACACCTTC. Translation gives CASSLLVINYGYTF.

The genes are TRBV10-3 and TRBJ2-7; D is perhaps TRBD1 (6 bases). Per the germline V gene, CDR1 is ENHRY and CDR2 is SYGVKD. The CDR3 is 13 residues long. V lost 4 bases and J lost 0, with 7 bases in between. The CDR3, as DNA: TGTGCCATCAGTGGGACAGCCTCCTACGAGCAGTACTTC. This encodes CAISGTASYEQYF.

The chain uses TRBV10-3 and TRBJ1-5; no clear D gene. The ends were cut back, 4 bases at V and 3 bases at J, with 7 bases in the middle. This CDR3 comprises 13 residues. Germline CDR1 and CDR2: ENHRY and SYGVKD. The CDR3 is CAISGVNNQPQHF. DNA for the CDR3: TGTGCCATCAGTGGCGTCAACAATCAGCCCCAGCATTTT.

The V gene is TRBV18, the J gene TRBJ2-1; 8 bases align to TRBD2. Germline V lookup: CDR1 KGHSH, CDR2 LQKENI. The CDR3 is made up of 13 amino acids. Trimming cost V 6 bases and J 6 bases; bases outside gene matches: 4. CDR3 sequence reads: CASSRGLANEQFF. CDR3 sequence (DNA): TGTGCCAGCTCCCGCGGACTAGCCAATGAGCAGTTCTTC.